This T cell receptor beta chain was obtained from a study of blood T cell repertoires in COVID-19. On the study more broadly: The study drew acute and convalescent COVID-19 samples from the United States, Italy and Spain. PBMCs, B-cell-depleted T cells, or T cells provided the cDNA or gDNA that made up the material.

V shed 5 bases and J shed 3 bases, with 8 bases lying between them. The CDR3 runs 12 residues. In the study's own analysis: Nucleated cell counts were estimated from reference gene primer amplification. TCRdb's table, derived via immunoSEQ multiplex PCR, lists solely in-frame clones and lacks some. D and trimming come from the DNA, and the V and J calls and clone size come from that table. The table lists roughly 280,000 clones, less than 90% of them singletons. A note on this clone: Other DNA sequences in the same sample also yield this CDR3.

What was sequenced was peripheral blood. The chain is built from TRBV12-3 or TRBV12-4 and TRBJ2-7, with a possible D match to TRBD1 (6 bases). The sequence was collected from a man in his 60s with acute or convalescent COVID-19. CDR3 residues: CASSLQGYEQYF. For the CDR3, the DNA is TGTGCCAGCAGTCTACAGGGCTACGAGCAGTACTTC.